A single sample is the source of the 6 T cell receptor beta chains below, sequenced in a study of blood T cell repertoires in COVID-19. The data were produced by immunoSEQ multiplex PCR, yet TCRdb's version contains in-frame clones alone and is incomplete. The profile shows about 98,000 clones, about 89% of them singletons. The sample was peripheral blood. These receptors were obtained from a man aged 50 to 60 with acute or convalescent COVID-19.

The chain couples TRBV5-8 to TRBJ1-4, with TRBD1 matching over 10 bases. Per germline, CDR1 SGHTS and CDR2 YDEGEE. The ends lost 4 bases at V and 3 bases at J; junction bases unmatched: 3. This CDR3 contains 15 residues. CDR3 nucleotides: TGTGCCAGCAGCCCTGGGACAGGGGCTAATGAAAAACTGTTTTTT. It codes for CASSPGTGANEKLFF. Full variable domain (remainder filled in from reference TRBV5-8 and TRBJ1-4): EAGVTQSPTHLIKTRGQQATLRCSPISGHTSVYWYQQALGLGLQFLLWYDEGEERNRGNFPPRFSGRQFPNYSSELNVNALELEDSALYLCASSPGTGANEKLFFGSGTQLSVL.

This clone came up once. This sequence joins TRBV24-1 and TRBJ1-2; TRBD1 agrees at 9 bases. The V segment lost 2 bases and the J segment 8 bases; nucleotides outside the gene matches: 11. CDR3 length: 16 amino acids. Germline V gene data show CDR1 as KGHDR and CDR2 as SFDVKD. The DNA of the CDR3 is TGTGCCACCAGTGATTCCTTTTTGACAGGGGGTAGAGGCTACACCTTC. Residues: CATSDSFLTGGRGYTF.

This clone came up once. V is TRBV14 and J is TRBJ2-3, with no clear D. The germline V and J ends were trimmed by 5 bases and 5 bases, with 11 bases remaining between them. The germline gives CDR1 SGHDN, CDR2 FVKESK. The CDR3 has 13 amino acids. The CDR3 is CASSYNRRDTQYF. CDR3 bases: TGTGCCAGCAGCTACAATCGGAGAGATACGCAGTATTTT.

The chain links TRBV19 to TRBJ1-3; D ambiguous. Germline CDR1 is LNHDA and CDR2 is SQIVND (reference sequence). This CDR3 is built from 15 residues. V gave up 3 bases and J gave up 0 bases, with 9 bases separating them. CDR3 region: CASSIPAGSGNTIYF. In nucleotides, the CDR3 is TGTGCCAGTAGTATCCCGGCAGGCTCTGGAAACACCATATATTTT.

This clone appeared a single time. This chain connects TRBV30 to TRBJ1-5, with D maybe TRBD1 (5 bases). From germline, CDR1 is GTSNPN and CDR2 SVGIG (reference sequence). The CDR3 extends over 12 amino acids. Trimming removed 2 bases from V and 7 bases from J, with 9 bases in between. The CDR3 nucleotides are TGTGCCTGGAGTATGGGGCAACAGCCCCAGCATTTT. This translates into CAWSMGQQPQHF.

This clone showed up just once. The CDR3 loop is CAWSVAGNTEAFF. Written as DNA, the CDR3 is TGTGCCTGGAGTGTAGCGGGGAACACTGAAGCTTTCTTT. The chain links TRBV30 to TRBJ1-1; D not resolved. With 0 bases removed from V and 1 base from J, the gap between germline ends came to 6 bases. CDR1 GTSNPN and CDR2 SVGIG come from the germline V gene (reference sequence). CDR3 size: 13 residues.